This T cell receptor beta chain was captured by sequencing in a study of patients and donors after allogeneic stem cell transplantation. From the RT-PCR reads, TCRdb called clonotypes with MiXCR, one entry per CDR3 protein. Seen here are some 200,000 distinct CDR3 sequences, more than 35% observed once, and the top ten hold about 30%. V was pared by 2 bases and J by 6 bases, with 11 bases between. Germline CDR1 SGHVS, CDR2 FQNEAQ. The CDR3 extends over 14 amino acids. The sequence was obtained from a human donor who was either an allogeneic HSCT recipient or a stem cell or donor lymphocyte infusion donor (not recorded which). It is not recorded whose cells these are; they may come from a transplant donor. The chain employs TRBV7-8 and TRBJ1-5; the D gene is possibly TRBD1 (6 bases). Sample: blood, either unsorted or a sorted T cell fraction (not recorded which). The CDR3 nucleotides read TGTGCCAGCAGCTTATGGACGGGGGCTCAGCCCCAGCATTTT. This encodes CASSLWTGAQPQHF.